This TCR beta chain was documented in a study of neurological immune-mediated disorders. This clonotype appeared many times. Its antigen is as yet unknown. A 10-nucleotide random UMI tagged transcripts in template-switch 5'RACE cDNA synthesis. TCRdb analysed the 5' RACE reads with MiXCR anew, one entry per CDR3 protein. The sample contains almost 85,000 distinct CDR3 sequences, 2.6% of which appear only once. Looked up from germline, CDR1 is SNHLY and CDR2 is FYNNEI. The CDR3 sequence is 15 residues long. The germline V and J ends were trimmed by 2 bases and 2 bases, with 10 bases remaining between them. Study-wide points: None of the CDR3 amino acid sequences found in expanded clones was shared across subjects. This suggests that the TCR-beta repertoires were private in all groups.

Sequenced input: PBMCs. The chain combines TRBV2 with TRBJ1-5, with D possibly being TRBD1 (6 bases). The source of this sequence is a woman in her 30s with multiple sclerosis. CDR3 in amino acids: CASSEWAGGNQPQHF. DNA of the CDR3: TGTGCCAGCAGTGAATGGGCAGGGGGCAATCAGCCCCAGCATTTT. The complete variable domain, with remaining parts taken from reference TRBV2 and TRBJ1-5, reads EPEVTQTPSHQVTQMGQEVILRCVPISNHLYFYWYRQILGQKVEFLVSFYNNEISEKSEIFDDQFSVERPDGSNFTLKIRSTKLEDSAMYFCASSEWAGGNQPQHFGDGTRLSIL.